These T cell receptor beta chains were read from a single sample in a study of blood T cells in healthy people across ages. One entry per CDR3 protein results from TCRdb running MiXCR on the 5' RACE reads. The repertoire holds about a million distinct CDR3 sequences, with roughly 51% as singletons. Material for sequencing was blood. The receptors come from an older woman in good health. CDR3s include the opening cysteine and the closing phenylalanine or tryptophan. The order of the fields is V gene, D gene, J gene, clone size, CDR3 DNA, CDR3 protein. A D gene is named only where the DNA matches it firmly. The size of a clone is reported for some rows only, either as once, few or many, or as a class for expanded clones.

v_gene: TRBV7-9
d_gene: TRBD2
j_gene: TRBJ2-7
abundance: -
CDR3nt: TGTGCCAGCAGCCCAAGCGGGAGGTACTCCTACGAGCAGTACTTC
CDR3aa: CASSPSGRYSYEQYF

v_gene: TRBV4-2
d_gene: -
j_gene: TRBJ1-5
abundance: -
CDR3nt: TGTGCCAGCAGCCAAAATAGCAATCAGCCCCGGCATTTT
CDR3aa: CASSQNSNQPRHF

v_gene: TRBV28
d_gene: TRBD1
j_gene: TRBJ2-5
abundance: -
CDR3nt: TGTGCCAGCAGGGAACAGGGGGTGGGTGGACAAGAGACCCAGTACTTC
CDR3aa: CASREQGVGGQETQYF

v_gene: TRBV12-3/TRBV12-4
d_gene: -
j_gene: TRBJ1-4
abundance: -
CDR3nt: TGTGCCAGCAGCCCGGACGGCGCAACTAATGAAAAACTGTTTTTT
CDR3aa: CASSPDGATNEKLFF

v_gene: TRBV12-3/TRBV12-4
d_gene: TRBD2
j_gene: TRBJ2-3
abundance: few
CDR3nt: TGTGCCAGCAGTTCGTGGGAGGGAAGCACAGATACGCAGTATTTT
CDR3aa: CASSSWEGSTDTQYF

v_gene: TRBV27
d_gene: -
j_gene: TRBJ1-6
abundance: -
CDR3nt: TGTGCCAGCAGTACAAACGACAGGAGCTATAATTCACCCCTCCACTTT
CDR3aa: CASSTNDRSYNSPLHF

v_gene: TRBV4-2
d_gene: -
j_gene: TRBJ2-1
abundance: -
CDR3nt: TGTGCCAGCAGCCAAGATACCGCGGAGCAGTTCTTC
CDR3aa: CASSQDTAEQFF

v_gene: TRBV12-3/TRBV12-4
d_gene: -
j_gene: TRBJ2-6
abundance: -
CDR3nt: TGTGCCAGCAGTTTCCCTACAAGGGCTGGGGCCAACGTCCTGACTTTC
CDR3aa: CASSFPTRAGANVLTF

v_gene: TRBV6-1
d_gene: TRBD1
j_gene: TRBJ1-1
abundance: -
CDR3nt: TGTGCCAGCATAAAAGGACAGGGGGCCGGGGCTTTCTTT
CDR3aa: CASIKGQGAGAFF

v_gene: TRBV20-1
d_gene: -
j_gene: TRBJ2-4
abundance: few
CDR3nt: TGCAGTGCTTATCTTCGGGGTCAGGATTTAGCCAAAAACATTCAGTACTTC
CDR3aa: CSAYLRGQDLAKNIQYF

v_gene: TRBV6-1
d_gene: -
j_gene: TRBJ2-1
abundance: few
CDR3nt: TGTGCCAGCAGTGAAGCGCTTCGAGCTCATGAGCAGTTCTTC
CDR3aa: CASSEALRAHEQFF

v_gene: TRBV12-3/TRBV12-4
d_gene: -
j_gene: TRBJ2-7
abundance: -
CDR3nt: TGTGCCAGCAGTTGCTCAAGTGGCCGGATTCAGTACTTC
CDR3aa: CASSCSSGRIQYF

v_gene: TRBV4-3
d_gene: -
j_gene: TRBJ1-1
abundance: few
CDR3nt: TGCGCCAGCAGCCAAGATTCTCTGGACACTGAAGCTTTCTTT
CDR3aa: CASSQDSLDTEAFF

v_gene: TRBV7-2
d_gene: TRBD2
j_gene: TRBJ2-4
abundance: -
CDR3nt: TGTGCCAGCAGCTTAAAACTAGCGGGAGATGGAGGGTTAAACATTCAGTACTTC
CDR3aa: CASSLKLAGDGGLNIQYF

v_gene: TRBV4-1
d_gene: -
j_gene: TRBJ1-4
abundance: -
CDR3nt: TGCGCCAGCAGCCAAGGTTGGCTCACTAATGAAAAACTGTTTTTT
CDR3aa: CASSQGWLTNEKLFF

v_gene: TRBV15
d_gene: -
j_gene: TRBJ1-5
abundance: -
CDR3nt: TGTGCCACCAGCAGAGATCTCGTTGGCAATCAGCCCCAGCATTTT
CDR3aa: CATSRDLVGNQPQHF

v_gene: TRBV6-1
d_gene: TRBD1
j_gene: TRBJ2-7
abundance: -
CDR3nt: TGTGCCAGCAGTGTCCCGGGACAGTGCCTCCAGTACTTC
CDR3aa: CASSVPGQCLQYF

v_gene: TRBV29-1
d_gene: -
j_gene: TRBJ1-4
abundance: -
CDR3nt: TGCAGCGCCGTACCGGGACCGTCCTATCCTCTGTTTTTT
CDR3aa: CSAVPGPSYPLFF

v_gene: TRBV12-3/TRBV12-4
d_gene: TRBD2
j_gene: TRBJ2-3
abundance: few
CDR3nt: TGTGCCAGCAGTTTAATTATGTGGGAGGGTCCTGATACGCAGTATTTT
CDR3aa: CASSLIMWEGPDTQYF

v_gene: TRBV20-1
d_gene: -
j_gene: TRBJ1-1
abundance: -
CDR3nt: TGCAGTGCTAGGGGGCCCGGATTTTCGAACACTGAAGCTTTCTTT
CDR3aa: CSARGPGFSNTEAFF

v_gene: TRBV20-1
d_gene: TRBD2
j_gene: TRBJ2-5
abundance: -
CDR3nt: TGCAGCGCTCGTCCCGCGGGAGCACGGAAGACCCAGTACTTC
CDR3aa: CSARPAGARKTQYF

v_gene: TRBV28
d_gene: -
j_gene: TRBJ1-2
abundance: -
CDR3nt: TGTGCCAGCAGTGCCTTGACCCCGGGAGCCCATGGCTACACCTTC
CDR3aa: CASSALTPGAHGYTF

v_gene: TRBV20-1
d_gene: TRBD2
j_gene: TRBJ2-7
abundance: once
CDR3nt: TGCAGTGCTAGGGGAGACCTTAGCGGGAAGAGCTCCTACGAGCAGTACTTC
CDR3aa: CSARGDLSGKSSYEQYF